One and the same sample provided the 26 T cell receptor beta chains below, sequenced in a study of T cells in Graves' hyperthyroidism and ophthalmopathy. RNA transcripts provided the source from which TCR beta CDR3 regions were amplified. The TCR CDR3 was amplified in a first-round RT-PCR using the HTBI primer set. TCRdb redid the calling of the multiplex PCR reads with MiXCR, one entry per CDR3 protein. The repertoire holds 350,000 or so distinct CDR3 sequences, with roughly a fifth as singletons. Input material: blood. These TCRs come from a woman aged 45 to 65 with Graves' hyperthyroidism.

This clonotype was counted between two and nine times. This may arise from a read error, as a much more abundant clone is one base away. The rearrangement links TRBV3-1 to TRBJ2-3; D remains unclear. The V gene lost 6 bases and the J gene lost 1 base, with 2 bases spanning the gap. Germline lookup yields CDR1 LGHDT and CDR2 YNNKEL (reference sequence). The CDR3 has 11 residues. The CDR3 region is CASRGTDTQYF. CDR3 DNA: TGTGCCAGCAGGGGCACAGATACGCAGTATTTT.

This clonotype was recorded many times. V gene TRBV4-2 combines with J gene TRBJ1-2; D unresolved. The CDR3 length is 13 residues. Germline CDR1 LGHNA, CDR2 YNFKEQ. Between the trimmed V and J ends, which lost 1 base and 3 bases, there was a span of 6 bases. The chain's CDR3 is CASSQVQDYGYTF. In DNA, the CDR3 is TGTGCCAGCAGCCAAGTTCAAGACTATGGCTACACCTTC.

This clonotype has more than one count but fewer than ten. The chain is built from TRBV6-2 or TRBV6-3 and TRBJ2-3; 9 bases match TRBD2. The CDR3 contains 17 residues. V lost 5 bases, J lost 3 bases, and 12 bases stayed unmatched. Germline CDR1 is MNHEY and CDR2 is SVGEGT. The CDR3 region has the DNA TGTGCCAGCAGTCGAGCCCCAGCTAGCGGGGTGACAGATACGCAGTATTTT. Translating gives CASSRAPASGVTDTQYF.

The chain combines TRBV19 with TRBJ2-3, with a weak D call TRBD2 (6 bases). V shed 1 base and J shed 2 bases, with 16 bases lying between them. The CDR3 extends over 17 amino acids. Per the germline V gene, CDR1 is LNHDA and CDR2 is SQIVND (reference sequence). In DNA, the CDR3 is TGTGCCAGTAGTATAGGGTCCACCGGGAGATCCACAGATACGCAGTATTTT. Its protein product is CASSIGSTGRSTDTQYF.

This clonotype was recorded many times. V and J are TRBV2 and TRBJ2-3; perhaps TRBD2 as D (6 bases). Trimming removed 2 bases from V and 0 bases from J, with 12 bases in between. Per the germline V gene, CDR1 is SNHLY and CDR2 is FYNNEI. CDR3 size: 16 residues. Here the CDR3 reads CASSERPGTSTDTQYF. Here the CDR3 DNA reads TGTGCCAGCAGTGAACGTCCCGGGACTAGCACAGATACGCAGTATTTT.

Of note for this clonotype: A clone one base away is much larger, so this may be a read error. The chain uses TRBV28 and TRBJ2-7, with TRBD2 identical over 7 bases. CDR1 MDHEN and CDR2 SYDVKM come from the germline V gene. CDR3 length: 16 amino acids. The CDR3 protein is CANSLRRSGNPYEQYF. The DNA for the CDR3 is TGTGCCAACAGTTTACGCCGAAGCGGGAATCCCTACGAGCAGTACTTC.

The sample holds many counts of this clonotype. The V call is TRBV3-1, the J call TRBJ1-6; no firm D call. Per germline, CDR1 LGHDT and CDR2 YNNKEL (reference sequence). Trimming pared 0 bases from V and 14 bases from J, leaving 11 bases between. The CDR3 spans 13 residues. In nucleotides, the CDR3 is TGTGCCAGCAGCCAAGATGAGCGCCAGGCCCTCCACTTT. Its translation: CASSQDERQALHF.

This clonotype was seen a handful of times. V gene TRBV6-2 or TRBV6-3 combines with J gene TRBJ1-2; D unresolved. Germline loops: CDR1 MNHEY, CDR2 SVGEGT. Trimming shortened V by 2 bases and J by 3 bases, and 7 bases separated the two germline ends. There are 13 residues in the CDR3. CDR3 protein: CASSYGPDYGYTF. CDR3 sequence (DNA): TGTGCCAGCAGTTACGGACCCGACTATGGCTACACCTTC.

This clonotype appeared many times. This chain uses TRBV20-1 with TRBJ2-1; D is tentatively TRBD1 or TRBD2 (6 bases each). The germline V gene has CDR1 DFQATT and CDR2 SNEGSKA (reference sequence). The CDR3 covers 17 residues. The V and J ends lost 0 bases and 4 bases respectively, with 19 bases between them. The CDR3 sequence is CSAREVMGGPMYNEQFF. The CDR3 region has the DNA TGCAGTGCTAGAGAGGTGATGGGGGGCCCTATGTACAATGAGCAGTTCTTC.

This clonotype occurred many times. The rearrangement uses TRBV15 and TRBJ2-3; D gene unclear. This CDR3 is 17 amino acids long. Germline CDR1 LNHNV, CDR2 YYDKDF (reference sequence). V was shortened by 2 bases and J by 2 bases, with 17 bases between the two germline ends. The CDR3: CATSRPSASPPTDTQYF. CDR3 nucleotides: TGTGCCACCAGCAGACCTTCAGCCAGCCCCCCCACAGATACGCAGTATTTT.

This clonotype has ten or more counts. The V and J genes are TRBV11-1 and TRBJ2-5, with TRBD1 matching over 7 bases. CDR3 length equals 14 residues. The V and J ends lost 6 bases and 4 bases, in that order; junction bases with no gene match: 8. Per germline, CDR1 SGHAT and CDR2 FQDESV (reference sequence). In DNA, the CDR3 is TGTGCCAGCAGATCCTCACGACAGGGAGAGACCCAGTACTTC. Its translation: CASRSSRQGETQYF.

This clonotype was recorded at least ten times. The chain is built from TRBV6-6 and TRBJ2-3; the D is unclear. The CDR3 consists of 17 residues. Trimming took off 0 bases at V and 0 bases at J, with 13 bases between the two ends. Germline lookup yields CDR1 MNHNY and CDR2 SVGAGI (reference sequence). CDR3: CASSYSSLTRSTDTQYF. For the CDR3, the DNA is TGTGCCAGCAGTTACTCGAGTTTGACCCGGAGCACAGATACGCAGTATTTT.

The chain is built from TRBV7-9 and TRBJ2-7; 7 positions match TRBD1. J gave up 5 bases and V 5 bases, and 9 bases lay outside the gene matches. CDR3 length: 14 residues. Germline assignment: CDR1 SEHNR and CDR2 FQNEAQ (reference sequence). CDR3 sequence (DNA): TGTGCCAGCAGCCAGGTGACAGGGTACAACGAGCAGTACTTC. The encoded protein is CASSQVTGYNEQYF.

This clonotype was observed a handful of times. The J gene is TRBJ1-6, the V gene TRBV27; D is possibly TRBD1 (5 bases). V was trimmed by 3 bases and J by 7 bases, leaving 16 bases between them. The CDR3 totals 16 residues. The germline gives CDR1 MNHEY, CDR2 SMNVEV (reference sequence). As DNA, the CDR3 is TGTGCCAGCAGTTTCTGGGGCGTCTCGCTGAATTCACCCCTCCACTTT. It is translated as CASSFWGVSLNSPLHF.

V gene TRBV6-1 combines with J gene TRBJ2-3; 8 positions agree with TRBD1. Germline CDR1 reads MNHNS; CDR2 reads SASEGT. Trimming cost V 6 bases and J 1 base; bases outside gene matches: 9. CDR3 length: 16 amino acids. The CDR3 DNA sequence: TGTGCCAGCAGCCTCGGACAGGGAGTCCGCACAGATACGCAGTATTTT. It encodes CASSLGQGVRTDTQYF.

The chain employs TRBV19 and TRBJ2-1; 9 positions agree with TRBD1. Germline V gene data show CDR1 as LNHDA and CDR2 as SQIVND (reference sequence). The length of the CDR3 is 15 residues. J was trimmed by 9 bases and V by 5 bases; bases with no gene match: 11. The DNA for the CDR3 is TGTGCCAGTAGTGCAGTCGGACAGGGGAGCAGTGAGCAGTTCTTC. This codes for CASSAVGQGSSEQFF.

This chain connects TRBV28 to TRBJ1-5; no reliable D call. The CDR3 spans 14 residues. CDR1 and CDR2 from the germline V gene are MDHEN and SYDVKM. Trimming took off 6 bases at V and 6 bases at J, with 15 bases between the two ends. The DNA for the CDR3 is TGTGCCAGCAGCGGACGGTCCCGGGTTCAGCCCCAGCATTTT. It translates to CASSGRSRVQPQHF.

This chain links TRBV6-1 with TRBJ1-5, with D uncertain. This CDR3 contains 13 residues. Trimming shortened V by 6 bases and J by 5 bases, and 11 bases separated the two germline ends. In germline, CDR1 is MNHNS, CDR2 SASEGT. CDR3 protein: CASSPGGHQPQHF. The CDR3 DNA follows: TGTGCCAGCAGCCCCGGCGGACATCAGCCCCAGCATTTT.

This clonotype was counted a few times. The chain uses TRBV11-3 and TRBJ2-6; TRBD1 is a possible D gene (5 bases). This CDR3 spans 16 amino acids. Germline CDR1 reads SGHNT; CDR2 reads YENEEA. V gave up 1 base and J gave up 4 bases, with 11 bases separating them. The CDR3: CASSLGRAAGANVLTF. CDR3 coding DNA: TGTGCCAGCAGCTTAGGCAGGGCGGCAGGGGCCAACGTCCTGACTTTC.

This clonotype was detected many times. V and J are TRBV27 and TRBJ2-1, with 12 bases that match TRBD2. The germline CDR1 and CDR2 sequences are MNHEY and SMNVEV (reference sequence). The CDR3 length is 18 residues. V gave up 2 bases and J gave up 1 base; unmatched junction bases: 6. DNA of the CDR3: TGTGCCAGCAGTTTACCTAGCGGGAGGGCAATGTCCTACAATGAGCAGTTCTTC. It yields the protein CASSLPSGRAMSYNEQFF.

The rearrangement links TRBV10-3 to TRBJ1-3; D not resolved. CDR1 is ENHRY and CDR2 is SYGVKD in the germline V gene. The CDR3 has 14 residues. Trimming pared 6 bases from V and 3 bases from J, leaving 12 bases between. The CDR3 DNA sequence: TGTGCCATCAGAGTCGGAGGAGATGGAAACACCATATATTTT. Translated: CAIRVGGDGNTIYF.

The sample holds a few counts of this clonotype. The chain couples TRBV5-1 to TRBJ1-5; 9 bases are a match to TRBD1. Germline V gene sequence: CDR1 SGHRS, CDR2 YFSETQ. Trimming removed 0 bases from V and 7 bases from J; junction bases left unmatched: 5. This CDR3 is built from 15 residues. The CDR3 bases are TGCGCCAGCAGCTTGGGGGACAGGGAATCACAGCCCCAGCATTTT. This sequence encodes CASSLGDRESQPQHF.

The V gene is TRBV20-1, the J gene TRBJ2-1; D is unclear. Germline lookup yields CDR1 DFQATT and CDR2 SNEGSKA (reference sequence). V was cut by 2 bases and J by 3 bases, with 14 bases left in between. The length of the CDR3 is 15 residues. CDR3 loop: CSARNPVRYYNEQFF. The CDR3 DNA sequence: TGCAGTGCTAGAAACCCTGTAAGGTACTACAATGAGCAGTTCTTC.

The chain uses TRBV19 and TRBJ1-2; 11 nucleotides line up with TRBD1. Germline V gene sequence: CDR1 LNHDA, CDR2 SQIVND (reference sequence). V gave up 4 bases and J gave up 2 bases; unmatched junction bases: 3. The CDR3 is 15 residues long. Here the CDR3 reads CASSRTGGQNYGYTF. CDR3 in DNA: TGTGCCAGTAGTAGGACAGGGGGCCAGAACTATGGCTACACCTTC.

This clonotype was observed many times. This chain joins TRBV5-1 and TRBJ2-1; possible D gene TRBD1, 6 bases. The CDR3 runs to 15 residues. Looked up from germline, CDR1 is SGHRS and CDR2 is YFSETQ. V lost 5 bases to trimming and J lost 0 bases, with 12 bases between them. CDR3 sequence (DNA): TGCGCCAGCAGAACCACAGGGAGCTCCTACAATGAGCAGTTCTTC. Its translation: CASRTTGSSYNEQFF.

This clonotype was seen repeatedly, ten times or more. This sequence joins TRBV28 and TRBJ2-7, with a weak D call TRBD1 (6 bases). The CDR3 totals 14 residues. The germline V and J ends were trimmed by 6 bases and 3 bases, with 15 bases remaining between them. The V gene's germline CDR1 is MDHEN and CDR2 SYDVKM. CDR3 sequence reads: CASRRRDNVYEQYF. As DNA, the CDR3 is TGTGCCAGCAGGCGACGGGACAATGTCTACGAGCAGTACTTC.